Detailed here is one T cell receptor (beta chain). The repertoire was sequenced with immunoSEQ multiplex PCR; TCRdb's copy has only in-frame clones and lacks some. Counted here are 80,000 to 100,000 clones, around 90% occurring once; the ten biggest clones make up roughly 1.5%. The sample is drawn from a study of blood T cell repertoires in COVID-19. For the study at large: Specimens from acute and convalescent COVID-19 originated in the United States, Italy and Spain.

The sample taken for sequencing was peripheral blood. This clonotype was obtained from a human donor with active COVID-19. The donor label of this sample is uncertain.

The CDR3 loop is CAWLQGNEQFF. CDR3 in DNA: TGTGCCTGGTTACAGGGGAATGAGCAGTTCTTC. This chain uses TRBV30 with TRBJ2-1, with 7 nucleotides matching TRBD1. After removal of 5 bases from V and 7 bases from J, the junction contained 2 bases not matched to a gene. The CDR3 loop spans 11 amino acids. CDR1 is GTSNPN and CDR2 is SVGIG in the germline V gene (reference sequence).